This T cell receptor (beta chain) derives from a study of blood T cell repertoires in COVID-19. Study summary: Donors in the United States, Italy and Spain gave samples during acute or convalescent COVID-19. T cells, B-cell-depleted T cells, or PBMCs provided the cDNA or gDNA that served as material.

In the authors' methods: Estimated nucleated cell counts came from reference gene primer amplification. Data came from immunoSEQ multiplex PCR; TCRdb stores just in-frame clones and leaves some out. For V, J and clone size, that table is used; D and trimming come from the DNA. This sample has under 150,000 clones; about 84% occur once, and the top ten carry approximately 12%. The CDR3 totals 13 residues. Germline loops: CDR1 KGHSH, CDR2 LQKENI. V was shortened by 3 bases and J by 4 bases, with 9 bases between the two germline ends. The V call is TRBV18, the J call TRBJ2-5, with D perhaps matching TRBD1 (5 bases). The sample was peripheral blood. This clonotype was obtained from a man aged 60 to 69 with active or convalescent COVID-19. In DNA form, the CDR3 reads TGTGCCAGCTCACCTAATAGGGGAGAGACCCAGTACTTC. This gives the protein CASSPNRGETQYF.